Listed here is a single T cell receptor (beta chain). The sample belongs to a study of T cell responses to AZD1222 COVID-19 vaccine. The CDR3 length is 15 residues. J gave up 4 bases and V 0 bases, and 3 bases lay outside the gene matches. From germline, CDR1 is LNHNV and CDR2 YYDKDF (reference sequence). The table came from immunoSEQ multiplex PCR; TCRdb's copy has only in-frame clones and leaves some out. The repertoire has about 100,000 clones, around 94% of them found once; the top ten carry approximately 2.2%. Sequencing used peripheral blood, obtained on day 0 of AZD1222 vaccination. This sequence was found in an adult in good health. This rearrangement joins TRBV15 to TRBJ2-3; 8 nucleotides agree with TRBD2. The CDR3 sequence is CATSRDSGGPDTQYF. CDR3 bases: TGTGCCACCAGCAGAGATTCGGGAGGGCCAGATACGCAGTATTTT.